The TCR beta chain under discussion was sequenced for a study of cytomegalovirus exposure and HLA in healthy donors. Germline assignment: CDR1 GTSNPN and CDR2 SVGIG (reference sequence). The CDR3 has 13 residues. General study findings and limits: Most TCRs appeared rarely, but some public TCRs recurred in many donors.

To note about this clone: The antigen remains unidentified. One end of the junction is discordant with germline, which a read error may explain.

The table came from immunoSEQ multiplex PCR; TCRdb's copy has only in-frame clones and leaves some out. The sample includes hundreds of thousands of clones, about 90% of them seen just once. The specimen was PBMCs. This clonotype was obtained from a man aged 18 to 30 in good health and CMV-seropositive. The genes are TRBV30 and TRBJ1-1; the D is unclear. In nucleotides, the CDR3 is TGTGCCTGGAGTGTAGTGACGTCGGGCCGCATTTCATTT. It is translated as CAWSVVTSGRISF.